A single sample gave rise to the 10 T cell receptor beta chains below, sequenced in a study of blood T cells in healthy people across ages. A second PCR of 7 to 11 cycles used a sample-barcoded 5' primer and a J-beta primer mix. TCRdb reprocessed the 5' RACE reads via MiXCR and lists one record per CDR3 protein. The sample has around 870,000 distinct CDR3 sequences; 29% are singletons. Input material: blood. These receptors originate from a woman of 80 years or more in good health.

This clonotype has only a few counts. This clone may be a read error of a much larger clone one base away. This chain joins TRBV20-1 and TRBJ2-1; 7 bases line up with TRBD2. CDR3 length: 11 residues. Germline V gives CDR1 DFQATT, CDR2 SNEGSKA (reference sequence). After removal of 6 bases from V and 10 bases from J, the junction contained 6 bases not matched to a gene. The CDR3, as DNA: TGCAGTGCAGGACTAGGTGGGGAGCAGTTCTTC. Encoded protein: CSAGLGGEQFF.

This clonotype appeared a few times. This chain links TRBV2 with TRBJ2-7; the D gene is possibly TRBD1 (6 bases). The J call could be wrong; TRBJ2-5 is a better fit for the DNA end. Germline V gene lookup returns CDR1 SNHLY and CDR2 FYNNEI. The CDR3 consists of 15 residues. DNA for the CDR3: TGTGCCAGCAGGGATCGGGACACCAGTCAAGAGACCCAGTACTTC. Translation: CASRDRDTSQETQYF.

This clonotype was counted between two and nine times. This chain uses TRBV4-1 with TRBJ1-2; no definite D call. V was shortened by 0 bases and J by 8 bases, with 7 bases between the two germline ends. The CDR3 is 12 residues long. CDR1 and CDR2 from the germline V gene are MGHRA and YSYEKL. The CDR3 is CASSQDPRGYTF. CDR3 in DNA: TGCGCCAGCAGCCAAGACCCCAGGGGCTACACCTTC.

This clonotype was picked up many times. This sequence joins TRBV5-1 and TRBJ1-1; D not resolved. The CDR3 loop spans 14 amino acids. Germline assignment: CDR1 SGHRS and CDR2 YFSETQ. The V end lost 2 bases, the J end lost 5 bases, and 13 bases lay between the germline ends. The CDR3 nucleotides are TGCGCCAGCAGCTTTTTAGGGCCTGGGACTGAAGCTTTCTTT. Its translation: CASSFLGPGTEAFF.

The chain uses TRBV18 and TRBJ2-7, with D tentatively TRBD2 (6 bases). The J call may not be correct, given that the DNA end is closer to TRBJ2-5. Germline loops: CDR1 KGHSH, CDR2 LQKENI. The CDR3 spans 13 residues. In DNA, the CDR3 is TGTGCCAGCTCACCCGGACTAAAAGAGACCCAGTACTTC. It yields the protein CASSPGLKETQYF.

The chain carries TRBV9 and TRBJ2-1; D is uncertain. Germline CDR1 SGDLS, CDR2 YYNGEE. This CDR3 region has 14 residues. V was trimmed by 4 bases and J by 9 bases, leaving 17 bases between them. The chain's CDR3 is CASSPMTEQREQFF. The CDR3 DNA sequence: TGTGCCAGCAGCCCGATGACTGAGCAGCGTGAGCAGTTCTTC.

This clonotype came up many times. The rearrangement joins TRBV15 to TRBJ2-7, with D hard to call. CDR1 LNHNV and CDR2 YYDKDF come from the germline V gene (reference sequence). The CDR3 is 15 amino acids. The V and J ends lost 0 bases and 1 base respectively, with 10 bases between them. The CDR3 region has the DNA TGTGCCACCAGCAGAGATTTAGGCGGATCCTACGAGCAGTACTTC. Translation gives CATSRDLGGSYEQYF.

This clonotype has a count of ten or more. The gene calls are TRBV15 and TRBJ2-3; TRBD1 agrees at 7 bases. The V gene end was trimmed by 1 base and the J gene end by 0 bases; junction bases not matched to a gene: 7. The CDR3 loop spans 17 amino acids. Germline CDR1 LNHNV, CDR2 YYDKDF (reference sequence). CDR3 protein: CATSRATGTVSTDTQYF. The CDR3, as DNA: TGTGCCACCAGCAGAGCTACCGGGACAGTGAGCACAGATACGCAGTATTTT.

This clonotype was observed a few times. V usage is TRBV7-2 and J usage is TRBJ2-2; 10 bases are shared with TRBD2. Germline assignment: CDR1 SGHTA and CDR2 FQGNSA. The CDR3 length is 17 residues. J gave up 0 bases and V 5 bases, and 6 bases lay outside the gene matches. In nucleotides, the CDR3 is TGTGCCAGCAGCCAAAGCGGGGGGGGCCCGAACACCGGGGAGCTGTTTTTT. Translated: CASSQSGGGPNTGELFF.

The sample holds one count of this clonotype. The chain couples TRBV9 to TRBJ1-2, with D maybe TRBD1 (6 bases). This CDR3 contains 19 residues. Per the germline V gene, CDR1 is SGDLS and CDR2 is YYNGEE. Trimming removed 0 bases from V and 6 bases from J, with 27 bases in between. The CDR3 sequence is CASSVATGQGRQARDGYTF. The CDR3 nucleotides are TGTGCCAGCAGCGTAGCTACAGGGCAGGGGCGACAGGCGCGGGATGGCTACACCTTC.